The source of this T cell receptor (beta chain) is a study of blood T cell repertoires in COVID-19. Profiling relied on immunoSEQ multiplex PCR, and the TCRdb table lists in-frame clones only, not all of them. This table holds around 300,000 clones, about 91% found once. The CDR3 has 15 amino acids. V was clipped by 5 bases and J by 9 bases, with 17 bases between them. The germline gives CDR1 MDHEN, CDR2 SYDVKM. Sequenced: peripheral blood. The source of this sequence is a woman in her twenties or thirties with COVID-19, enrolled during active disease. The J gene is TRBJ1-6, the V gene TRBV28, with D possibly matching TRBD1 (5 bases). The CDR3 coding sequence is TGTGCCAGCAGTCCCGGCAGGGTAAATGTTTCACCCCTCCACTTT. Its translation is CASSPGRVNVSPLHF.